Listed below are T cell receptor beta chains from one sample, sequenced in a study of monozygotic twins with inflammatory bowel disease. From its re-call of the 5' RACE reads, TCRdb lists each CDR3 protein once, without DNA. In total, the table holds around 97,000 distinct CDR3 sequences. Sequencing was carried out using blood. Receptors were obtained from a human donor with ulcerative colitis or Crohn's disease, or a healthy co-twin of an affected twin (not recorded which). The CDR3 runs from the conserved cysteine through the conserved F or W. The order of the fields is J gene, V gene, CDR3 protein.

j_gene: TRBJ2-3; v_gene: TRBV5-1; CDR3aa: CASSFRVTDTQYF
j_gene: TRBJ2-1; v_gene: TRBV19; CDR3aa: CASSIRGTPDRAFF
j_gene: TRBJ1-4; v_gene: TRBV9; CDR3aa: CASRIFQELFF
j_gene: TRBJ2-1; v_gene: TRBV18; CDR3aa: CASSPWGAYNEQFF
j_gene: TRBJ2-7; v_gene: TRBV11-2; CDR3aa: CASSSTRNSGRALYEQYF
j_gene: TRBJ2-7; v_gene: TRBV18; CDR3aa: CASSPPDRGPYEQYF
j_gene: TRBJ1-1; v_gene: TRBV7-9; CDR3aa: CASSGDRMNTEAFF
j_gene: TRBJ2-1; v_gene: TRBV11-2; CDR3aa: CASSKQEYNEQFF
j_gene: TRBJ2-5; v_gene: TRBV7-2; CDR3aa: CASSLAGAGETQYF
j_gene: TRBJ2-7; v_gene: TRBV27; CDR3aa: CASRGNRGLLTYEQYF
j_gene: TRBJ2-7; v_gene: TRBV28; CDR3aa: CASSFPLAGNSYEQYF
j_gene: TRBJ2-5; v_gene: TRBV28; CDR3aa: CASRDRVETQYF
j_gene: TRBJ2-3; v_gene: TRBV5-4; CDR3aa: CASSFGGRDTQYF
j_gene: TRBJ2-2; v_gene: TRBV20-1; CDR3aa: CSARPRYRLNSGELFF